This T cell receptor (beta chain) originates from a study of blood T cell repertoires in COVID-19. As for the study in general: Spain, Italy and the United States supplied samples that represented acute and convalescent COVID-19. PBMCs, B-cell-depleted T cells, or T cells were the source of the cDNA or gDNA that made up the material.

This clone has ten or more counts. The trim removed 0 bases at V and 3 bases at J, leaving 10 bases unmatched. Germline CDR1 reads SGDLS; CDR2 reads YYNGEE. There are 17 residues in the CDR3. As handled by the study authors: For nucleated cells, counts were estimated from reference gene primer amplification. The protocol was immunoSEQ multiplex PCR, while the TCRdb copy is restricted to in-frame clones and leaves out a portion. From that table come the V and J calls and clone size; the DNA was used to work out D and trimming. The repertoire includes about 53,000 clones, 65% to 85% of them detected once, and 14% to 15% sits in the top ten.

This TCR was recovered from a human donor with active or convalescent COVID-19. The donor label of this sample is uncertain. Sequenced input: peripheral blood. The chain links TRBV9 to TRBJ1-2; 8 nucleotides align to TRBD1. CDR3 region: CASSVVTAQGAYYGYTF. The CDR3, as DNA: TGTGCCAGCAGCGTAGTGACCGCCCAGGGGGCCTACTATGGCTACACCTTC.